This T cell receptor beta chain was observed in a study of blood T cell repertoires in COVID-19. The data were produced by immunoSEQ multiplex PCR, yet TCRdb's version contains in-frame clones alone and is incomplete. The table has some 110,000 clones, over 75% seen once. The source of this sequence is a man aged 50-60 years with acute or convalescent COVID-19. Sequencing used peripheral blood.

In nucleotides, the CDR3 is TGCGCCAGCGGTTGGACAGGGGTAGATACGCAGTATTTT. Its translation is CASGWTGVDTQYF. The V call is TRBV10-1, the J call TRBJ2-3; 9 bases are shared with TRBD1. The junction had 5 bases not matched to a gene; V was cut back by 8 bases and J by 5 bases. Germline assignment: CDR1 WNHNN and CDR2 SYGVQD (reference sequence). The CDR3 length is 13 residues.